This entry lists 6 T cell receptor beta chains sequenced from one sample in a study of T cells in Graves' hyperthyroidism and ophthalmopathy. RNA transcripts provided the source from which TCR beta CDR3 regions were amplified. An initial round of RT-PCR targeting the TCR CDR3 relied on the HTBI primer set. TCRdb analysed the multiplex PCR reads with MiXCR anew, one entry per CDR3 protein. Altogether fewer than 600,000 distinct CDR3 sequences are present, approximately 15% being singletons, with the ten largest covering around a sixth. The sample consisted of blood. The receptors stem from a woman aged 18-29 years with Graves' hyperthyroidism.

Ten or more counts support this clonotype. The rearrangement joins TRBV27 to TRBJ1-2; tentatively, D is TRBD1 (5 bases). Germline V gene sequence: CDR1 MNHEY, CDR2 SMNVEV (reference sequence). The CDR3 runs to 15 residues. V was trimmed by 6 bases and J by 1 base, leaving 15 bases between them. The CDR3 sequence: CASRPMSGVNYGYTF. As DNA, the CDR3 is TGTGCCAGCAGACCAATGTCGGGGGTTAACTATGGCTACACCTTC.

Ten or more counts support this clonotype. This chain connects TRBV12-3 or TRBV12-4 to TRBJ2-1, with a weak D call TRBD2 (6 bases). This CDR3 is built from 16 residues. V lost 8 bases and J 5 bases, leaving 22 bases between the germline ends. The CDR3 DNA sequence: TGTGCCAGCGCGAAAGCGGAACTAGCAACTGACAATGAGCAGTTCTTC. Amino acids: CASAKAELATDNEQFF.

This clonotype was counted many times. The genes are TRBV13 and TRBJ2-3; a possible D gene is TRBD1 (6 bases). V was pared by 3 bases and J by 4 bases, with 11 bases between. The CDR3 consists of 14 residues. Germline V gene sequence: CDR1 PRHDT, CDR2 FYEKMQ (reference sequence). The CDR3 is CASSLYRVPDTQYF. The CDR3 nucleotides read TGTGCCAGCAGCTTGTACAGGGTCCCAGATACGCAGTATTTT.

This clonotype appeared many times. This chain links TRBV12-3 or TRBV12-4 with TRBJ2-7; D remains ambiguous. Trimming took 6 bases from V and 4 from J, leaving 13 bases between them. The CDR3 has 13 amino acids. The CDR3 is CASSLTPLYEQYV. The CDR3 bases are TGTGCCAGCAGCTTGACCCCATTATACGAGCAGTACGTC.

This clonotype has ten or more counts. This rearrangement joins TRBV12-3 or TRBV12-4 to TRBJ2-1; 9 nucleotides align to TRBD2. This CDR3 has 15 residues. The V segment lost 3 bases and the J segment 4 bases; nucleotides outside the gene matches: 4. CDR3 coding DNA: TGTGCCAGCAGTTTGGTGCTAGCGGGATACAATGAGCAGTTCTTC. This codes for CASSLVLAGYNEQFF.

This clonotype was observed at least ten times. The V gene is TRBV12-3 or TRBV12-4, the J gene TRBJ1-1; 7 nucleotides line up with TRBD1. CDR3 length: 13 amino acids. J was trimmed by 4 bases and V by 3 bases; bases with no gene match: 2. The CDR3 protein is CASSFDRVTEAFF. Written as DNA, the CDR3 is TGTGCCAGCAGTTTTGACAGGGTCACTGAAGCTTTCTTT.